This record concerns one TCR beta chain sequence. V lost 3 bases, J lost 0 bases, and 14 bases lay in between. The CDR3 is made up of 16 amino acids. Germline values: CDR1 KGHSH, CDR2 LQKENI. Individual cDNA molecules each received unique molecular identifiers attached to them. TCRdb re-called the 5' RACE reads through MiXCR, storing one row per CDR3 protein. The table has 55,000 to 80,000 distinct CDR3 sequences, approximately 10% seen once; the top ten hold 4.5% to 7%. The data are from a study of early T cells in non-severe SARS-CoV-2 infection. This chain joins TRBV18 and TRBJ1-2; D is unclear. The specimen comprised whole blood, sampled at baseline. This receptor was taken from an adult who was a healthcare worker with PCR-confirmed SARS-CoV-2 infection or an uninfected control (not recorded which). This CDR3 is CASSPSPGDSNYGYTF. DNA for the CDR3: TGTGCCAGCTCACCTTCCCCTGGGGATTCTAACTATGGCTACACCTTC.